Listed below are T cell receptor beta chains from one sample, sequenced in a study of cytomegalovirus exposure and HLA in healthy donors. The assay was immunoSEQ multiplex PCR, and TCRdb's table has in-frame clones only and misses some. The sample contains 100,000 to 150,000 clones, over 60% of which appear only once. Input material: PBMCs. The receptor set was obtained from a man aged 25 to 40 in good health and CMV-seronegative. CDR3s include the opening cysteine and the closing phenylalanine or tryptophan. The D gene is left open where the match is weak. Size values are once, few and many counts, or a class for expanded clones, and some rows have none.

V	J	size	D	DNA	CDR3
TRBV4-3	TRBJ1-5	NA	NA	TGCGCCAGCAGCCCTGTCCTACAGGGTAACAATCCCCAGCATTTT	CASSPVLQGNNPQHF
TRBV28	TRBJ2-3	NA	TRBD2	TGTGCCAGCAGTTCTCAGACTAGCGGGGGCACAGATACGCAGTATTTT	CASSSQTSGGTDTQYF
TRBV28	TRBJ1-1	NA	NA	TGTGCCAGCAGGCCTCCACAGTTTACGAACACTGAAGCTTTCTTT	CASRPPQFTNTEAFF
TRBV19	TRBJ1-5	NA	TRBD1	TGTGCCAGTATGCGGACAGGGAATCAGCCCCAGCATTTT	CASMRTGNQPQHF
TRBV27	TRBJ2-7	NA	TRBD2	TGTGCCAGCAAGCCTCTAGGCGGGGGAACCATTTCCTACGAGCAGTACTTC	CASKPLGGGTISYEQYF
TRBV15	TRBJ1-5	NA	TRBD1	TGTGCCACCAGCAGAGCTAGGGCAGGGGGAAGTCAGCCCCAGCATTTT	CATSRARAGGSQPQHF
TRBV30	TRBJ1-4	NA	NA	TGTGCCTGGACCGGGACACTTGCAACTAATGAAAAACTGTTTTTT	CAWTGTLATNEKLFF
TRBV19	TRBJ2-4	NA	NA	TGTGCCAGTAGTATACTGGCGGGAAGGGCCAAAAACATTCAGTACTTC	CASSILAGRAKNIQYF
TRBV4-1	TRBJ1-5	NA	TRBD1	TGCGCCAGCAGCCAAGTCTCTGGGACAGGGGGCAGCAATCAGCCCCAGCATTTT	CASSQVSGTGGSNQPQHF
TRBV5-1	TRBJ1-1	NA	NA	TGCGCCAGCAGCTTGGGACATTTGAACACTGAAGCTTTCTTT	CASSLGHLNTEAFF
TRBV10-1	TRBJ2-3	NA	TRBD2	TGCGCCAGCAGTGGACTAGCGGGAGATATTGGCACAGATACGCAGTATTTT	CASSGLAGDIGTDTQYF
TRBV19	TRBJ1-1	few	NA	TGTGCCAGTAGCACCGACAGGATCCTCACTGAAGCTTTCTTT	CASSTDRILTEAFF
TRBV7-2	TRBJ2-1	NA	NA	TGTGCCAGCAGCCCGACGGGGGGCGGAAATGAGCAGTTCTTC	CASSPTGGGNEQFF
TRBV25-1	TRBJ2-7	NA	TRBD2	TGTGCCAGCAGTGAATGGGGGGGAGGCGAGCAGTACTTC	CASSEWGGGEQYF
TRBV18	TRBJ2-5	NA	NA	TGTGCCAGCTCACCGTTAAATAGCGCTCAAGAGACCCAGTACTTC	CASSPLNSAQETQYF